The 10 T cell receptor beta chains below were found in one sample sequenced in a study of shared clonotypes between healthy human individuals. Sequencing was performed with immunoSEQ multiplex PCR; in TCRdb, only in-frame clones are kept and a portion is missing. This sample yields 600,000 to 700,000 clones, of which roughly 73% are seen a single time; more than 1.5% belongs to the top ten. The sequenced sample was memory CD4+ T cells sorted from blood. The subset here: CD45RA-negative fraction. The receptors derive from a woman aged 25 to 45 in good health.

V gene TRBV19 combines with J gene TRBJ1-5; TRBD1 might be the D (6 bases). The V gene lost 6 bases and the J gene lost 5 bases, with 26 bases spanning the gap. CDR1 is LNHDA and CDR2 is SQIVND in the germline V gene (reference sequence). The CDR3 totals 18 residues. CDR3 DNA sequence: TGTGCCAGTAGCCTACTTTGGTCCGGGACAAAGGGTGATCAGCCCCAGCATTTT. Translating gives CASSLLWSGTKGDQPQHF. Looking up the rest from reference TRBV19 and TRBJ1-5 gives the full variable domain: DGGITQSPKYLFRKEGQNVTLSCEQNLNHDAMYWYRQDPGQGLRLIYYSQIVNDFQKGDIAEGYSVSREKKESFPLTVTSAQKNPTAFYLCASSLLWSGTKGDQPQHFGDGTRLSIL.

V usage is TRBV10-3 and J usage is TRBJ2-3; TRBD2 agrees at 7 bases. Germline V CDR1 and CDR2: ENHRY, SYGVKD. The junction had 14 bases not matched to a gene; V was cut back by 11 bases and J by 6 bases. This CDR3 region has 14 residues. Here the CDR3 DNA reads TGTGCCGAAGGGATACTAGCGTATTTGGATACGCAGTATTTT. Translating it yields CAEGILAYLDTQYF.

For this clone: Possible read error: a much larger clone is one base away. This chain's CDR3 is CASSTDTQYF. CDR3 coding DNA: TGTGCCAGCAGCACAGATACGCAGTATTTT. V is TRBV25-1 and J is TRBJ2-3, with unresolved D. Looked up from germline, CDR1 is MGHDK and CDR2 is SYGVNS. The V and J ends lost 6 bases and 2 bases respectively, with 0 bases between them. This CDR3 comprises 10 residues. Combining the CDR3 with reference TRBV25-1 and TRBJ2-3 gives the whole variable domain EADIYQTPRYLVIGTGKKITLECSQTMGHDKMYWYQQDPGMELHLIHYSYGVNSTEKGDLSSESTVSRIRTEHFPLTLESARPSHTSQYLCASSTDTQYFGPGTRLTVL.

This clone has ten or more counts. The sample holds other DNA sequences that translate to the same CDR3. The chain uses TRBV29-1 and TRBJ1-1; TRBD1 aligns across 8 bases. Looked up from germline, CDR1 is SQVTM and CDR2 is ANQGSEA. After removal of 7 bases from V and 1 base from J, the junction contained 2 bases not matched to a gene. This CDR3 is 12 amino acids long. This chain's CDR3 is CSADRGNTEAFF. In nucleotides, the CDR3 is TGCAGCGCAGACAGGGGGAACACTGAAGCTTTCTTT.

The CDR3 sequence is CASNPGGGGSYEQYF. CDR3 bases: TGTGCCAGTAACCCCGGCGGGGGTGGATCCTACGAGCAGTACTTC. The chain joins TRBV7-2 to TRBJ2-7; 7 nucleotides match TRBD2. Germline V gene lookup returns CDR1 SGHTA and CDR2 FQGNSA. CDR3 length equals 15 residues. The junction had 12 bases not matched to a gene; V was cut back by 9 bases and J by 1 base.

The chain recombines TRBV29-1 with TRBJ2-1; 9 positions agree with TRBD2. This CDR3 is 15 amino acids long. In germline, CDR1 is SQVTM, CDR2 ANQGSEA. After removal of 4 bases from V and 6 bases from J, the junction contained 10 bases not matched to a gene. Here the CDR3 reads CSVAREGLHSNEQFF. CDR3 DNA: TGCAGCGTTGCGCGGGAGGGCCTTCATTCCAATGAGCAGTTCTTC.

The rearrangement joins TRBV29-1 to TRBJ1-4; D possibly corresponds to TRBD1 (6 bases). Germline V gives CDR1 SQVTM, CDR2 ANQGSEA. Trimming took off 7 bases at V and 8 bases at J, with 17 bases between the two ends. CDR3 length: 13 amino acids. The CDR3 protein is CSGAAGVREKLFF. CDR3 sequence (DNA): TGCAGCGGCGCCGCAGGGGTAAGGGAAAAACTGTTTTTT.

V is TRBV2 and J is TRBJ2-1; the D gene is possibly TRBD2 (6 bases). The CDR3 consists of 12 residues. The germline V gene has CDR1 SNHLY and CDR2 FYNNEI. V lost 6 bases and J lost 12, with 15 bases in between. The CDR3 spells CASRVISGVQFF. The CDR3 region has the DNA TGTGCCAGCAGGGTTATTAGCGGCGTGCAGTTCTTC. The whole variable domain, remainder taken from reference TRBV2 and TRBJ2-1, is EPEVTQTPSHQVTQMGQEVILRCVPISNHLYFYWYRQILGQKVEFLVSFYNNEISEKSEIFDDQFSVERPDGSNFTLKIRSTKLEDSAMYFCASRVISGVQFFGPGTRLTVL.

The chain employs TRBV11-2 and TRBJ2-7; TRBD1 matches at 11 bases. V lost 4 bases and J lost 2; bases outside the gene matches: 4. Germline V gives CDR1 SGHAT, CDR2 FQNNGV. This CDR3 is 15 amino acids long. The CDR3 nucleotides are TGTGCCAGCAGCTCCCTGGGACAGGGGGCCTACGAGCAGTACTTC. Amino acid sequence: CASSSLGQGAYEQYF.

On this clone itself: This may come from a read error, since a much larger clone is one base off. The chain has TRBV5-4 and TRBJ1-2, with TRBD1 matching 7 bases. The germline V gene has CDR1 SGHNT and CDR2 YYREEE (reference sequence). After removal of 4 bases from V and 4 bases from J, the junction contained 4 bases not matched to a gene. The CDR3 contains 13 residues. CDR3 coding DNA: TGTGCCAGCAGCGCCGACAGGGTCTATGGCTACACCTTC. It translates to CASSADRVYGYTF.